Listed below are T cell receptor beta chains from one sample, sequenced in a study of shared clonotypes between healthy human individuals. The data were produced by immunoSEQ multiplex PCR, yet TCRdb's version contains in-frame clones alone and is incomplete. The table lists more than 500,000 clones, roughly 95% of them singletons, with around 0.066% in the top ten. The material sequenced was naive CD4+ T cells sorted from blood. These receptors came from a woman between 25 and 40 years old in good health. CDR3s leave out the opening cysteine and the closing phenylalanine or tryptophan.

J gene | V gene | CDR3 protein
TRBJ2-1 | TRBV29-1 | SVVRIRDEQF
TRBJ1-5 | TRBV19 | ASGQAPATDQPQH
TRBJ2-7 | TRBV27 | ASSSRDRGYEQY
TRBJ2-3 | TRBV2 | AIKGVPGRPSTDTQY
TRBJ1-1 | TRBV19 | ASSMDPGGYIEAF
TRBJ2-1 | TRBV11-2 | ASSISAKTSSGEQF
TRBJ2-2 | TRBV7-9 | ASSLAKGVMNTGELF
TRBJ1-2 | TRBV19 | ASSTQDRTNYGYT
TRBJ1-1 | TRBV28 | ASSLIWGFSEAF
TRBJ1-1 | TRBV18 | ASSPGGVGTEAF
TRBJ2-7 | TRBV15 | ATSKQSGPTYEQY
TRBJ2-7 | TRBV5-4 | AGGTSVGYEQY
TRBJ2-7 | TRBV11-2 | ASSFGRSTYEQY
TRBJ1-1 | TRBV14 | ASSGTGSEAF
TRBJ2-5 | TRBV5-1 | ASSLRSQQETQY
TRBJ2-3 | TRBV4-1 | ASSPPTGTDTQY
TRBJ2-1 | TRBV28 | ASSPEGAGNEQF
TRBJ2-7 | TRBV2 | ASLPSERRGQY
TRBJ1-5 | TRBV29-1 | SVGAGNQPQR
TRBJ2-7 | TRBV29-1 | SVEKAGGASYEQY
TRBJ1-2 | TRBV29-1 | SGTQGYGYGYT
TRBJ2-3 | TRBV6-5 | ASSYRVADTQY
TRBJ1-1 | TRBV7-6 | ASSLPGTEAF
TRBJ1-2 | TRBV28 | ASSPPGGRVVGYT
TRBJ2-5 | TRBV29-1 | SVGGSRQETQY
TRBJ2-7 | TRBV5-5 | ASSRLVGLRDYEQY
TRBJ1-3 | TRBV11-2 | ASSALSSGNTIY
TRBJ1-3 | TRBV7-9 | ASSLRVSWGASGNTIY
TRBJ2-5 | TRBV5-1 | ASSLTGRFQETQY
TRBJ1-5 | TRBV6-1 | ASRGQGGQPQH
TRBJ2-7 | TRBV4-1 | ASSQEVLAGRLGEQY
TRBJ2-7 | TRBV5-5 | ASSTRTSGRLTYEQY
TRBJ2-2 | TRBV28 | ASSGTVRGKTGELF
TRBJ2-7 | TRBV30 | AWSGMGQVD
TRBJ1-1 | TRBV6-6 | ASSYSSQGATEAF
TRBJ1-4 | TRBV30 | AWSEYGTGREKLF
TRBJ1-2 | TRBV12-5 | ASGKQGAYGYT
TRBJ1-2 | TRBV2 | ASSETDSGGYT
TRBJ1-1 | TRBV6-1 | ASSGLDRTEAF
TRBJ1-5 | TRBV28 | ASRLQGAEPQH
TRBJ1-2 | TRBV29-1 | SVGTDHYGYT